This T cell receptor beta chain was documented in a study of blood T cells in healthy people across ages. CDR3 length: 13 amino acids. Germline-derived CDR1 and CDR2 are DFQATT and SNEGSKA (reference sequence). J gave up 10 bases and V 4 bases, and 6 bases lay outside the gene matches. Combining a sample-barcoded 5' primer with a J-beta primer mix, a second PCR ran for roughly 6 to 11 cycles. TCRdb processed the 5' RACE reads anew with MiXCR; each CDR3 protein has one entry. The sample has roughly 650,000 distinct CDR3 sequences, around 32% seen once. This clonotype was counted many times. Sequencing input: blood. The clonotype originates from a woman of 80 years or more in good health. V and J are TRBV20-1 and TRBJ1-6; TRBD1 aligns across 8 bases. In DNA, the CDR3 is TGCAGTGCTACAGGGGGCCGATGGTCACCCCTCCACTTT. It yields the protein CSATGGRWSPLHF.